These 21 T cell receptor beta chains were all obtained from the same sample, sequenced in a study of identical twins. TCRdb used MiXCR to reprocess the 5' RACE reads, holding one entry per CDR3 protein. The table has around 220,000 distinct CDR3 sequences, roughly a tenth seen once. Sample: memory T cells sorted from blood. The receptors shown here come from a man aged 45-60 years in good health.

Many counts were recorded for this clonotype. The chain is built from TRBV7-3 and TRBJ2-3; D remains unclear. Germline V gene lookup returns CDR1 SGHTA and CDR2 FQGTGA. Trimming removed 4 bases at V and 4 bases at J, with 9 bases between. This CDR3 spans 13 amino acids. Here the CDR3 reads CASSSSQADTQYF. CDR3 sequence (DNA): TGTGCCAGCAGCTCATCCCAGGCAGATACGCAGTATTTT.

This clonotype appeared many times. This sequence joins TRBV12-3 or TRBV12-4 and TRBJ2-5; D possibly matches TRBD1 or TRBD2 (5 bases each). V was pared by 7 bases and J by 0 bases, with 12 bases between. This CDR3 region has 14 residues. CDR3 sequence: CASNRDPHQETQYF. CDR3 DNA: TGTGCCAGCAACCGGGACCCGCACCAAGAGACCCAGTACTTC.

The chain carries TRBV30 and TRBJ2-6; D is unresolved. Trimming removed 2 bases from V and 2 bases from J, with 10 bases in between. The CDR3 loop spans 15 amino acids. Germline V gene lookup returns CDR1 GTSNPN and CDR2 SVGIG (reference sequence). The CDR3 sequence is CAWSWRRPGANVLTF. As DNA, the CDR3 is TGTGCCTGGAGTTGGCGTAGGCCTGGGGCCAACGTCCTGACTTTC.

At least ten counts were recorded for this clonotype. The V and J genes are TRBV12-3 or TRBV12-4 and TRBJ1-1; 9 bases match TRBD1. This CDR3 has 13 amino acids. Trimming cost V 4 bases and J 9 bases; bases outside gene matches: 6. The CDR3 sequence is CASSSGQGRQAFF. DNA of the CDR3: TGTGCCAGCAGTTCTGGACAGGGGAGACAAGCTTTCTTT.

The gene calls are TRBV20-1 and TRBJ2-2, with D unresolved. Germline V gene sequence: CDR1 DFQATT, CDR2 SNEGSKA (reference sequence). The CDR3 runs 16 residues. V dropped 3 bases and J dropped 0 bases, with 14 bases sitting between them. For the CDR3, the DNA is TGCAGTGCTAGTCCTCCGCAGAGAGCGAACACCGGGGAGCTGTTTTTT. This codes for CSASPPQRANTGELFF.

This clonotype was picked up a small number of times. The chain recombines TRBV4-3 with TRBJ2-1, with 9 bases lining up with TRBD1. The CDR3 totals 17 residues. J was trimmed by 1 base and V by 5 bases; bases with no gene match: 9. Germline assignment: CDR1 LGHNA and CDR2 YSLEER. CDR3 sequence: CASSFSPGTGSYNEQFF. The CDR3 bases are TGCGCCAGCAGCTTCTCCCCCGGGACAGGGTCCTACAATGAGCAGTTCTTC.

The chain is built from TRBV5-1 and TRBJ2-1, with TRBD1 matching over 7 bases. Germline CDR1 SGHRS, CDR2 YFSETQ. The CDR3 is made up of 15 amino acids. V shed 5 bases, J shed 0 bases, and the junction held 5 bases outside the gene matches. DNA of the CDR3: TGCGCCAGCAGACTAGGGGGCCTCTCCTACAATGAGCAGTTCTTC. The encoded protein is CASRLGGLSYNEQFF.

This clonotype was seen repeatedly, ten times or more. The chain recombines TRBV12-5 with TRBJ2-3; TRBD2 agrees at 8 bases. This CDR3 is 19 amino acids long. Germline lookup yields CDR1 LGHNT and CDR2 FRNRAP. After removal of 2 bases from V and 0 bases from J, the junction contained 13 bases not matched to a gene. The CDR3 here is CASGLILAGGPTSTDTQYF. In nucleotides, the CDR3 is TGTGCTAGTGGTTTGATTCTAGCGGGCGGTCCCACTAGCACAGATACGCAGTATTTT.

The sample holds a few counts of this clonotype. This chain links TRBV19 with TRBJ2-5; 14 positions agree with TRBD2. CDR3 size: 17 residues. The trim removed 6 bases at V and 4 bases at J, leaving 10 bases unmatched. CDR1 and CDR2 (germline): LNHDA, SQIVND (reference sequence). CDR3 region: CASSTTPGLAGGETQYF. The CDR3 DNA is TGTGCCAGTAGCACTACCCCTGGACTAGCGGGAGGAGAGACCCAGTACTTC.

The chain couples TRBV6-1 to TRBJ2-6, with 14 bases lining up with TRBD2. Germline CDR1 is MNHNS and CDR2 is SASEGT. V dropped 5 bases and J dropped 1; count of bases not matched to a gene: 1. The CDR3 consists of 17 residues. DNA of the CDR3: TGTGCCAGCAGTCGACTAGCGGGGGGGTCTGGGGCCAACGTCCTGACTTTC. Its protein product is CASSRLAGGSGANVLTF.

Ten or more counts support this clonotype. V is TRBV5-1 and J is TRBJ2-7; no clear D. V lost 5 bases to trimming and J lost 3 bases, with 15 bases between them. This CDR3 has 14 amino acids. Germline loops: CDR1 SGHRS, CDR2 YFSETQ. The CDR3 here is CASRNAPGYYEQYF. Here the CDR3 DNA reads TGCGCCAGCAGGAACGCGCCCGGATACTACGAGCAGTACTTC. The full variable domain, with the rest looked up from reference TRBV5-1 and TRBJ2-7, is KAGVTQTPRYLIKTRGQQVTLSCSPISGHRSVSWYQQTPGQGLQFLFEYFSETQRNKGNFPGRFSGRQFSNSRSEMNVSTLELGDSALYLCASRNAPGYYEQYFGPGTRLTVT.

This clonotype was observed at least ten times. The chain uses TRBV20-1 and TRBJ2-7, with 8 bases lining up with TRBD2. Germline loops: CDR1 DFQATT, CDR2 SNEGSKA (reference sequence). The CDR3 runs 14 residues. Unmatched junction bases numbered 4, after V lost 0 bases and J lost 3 bases. This CDR3 reads CSARDLSGNYEQYF. CDR3 bases: TGCAGTGCTAGAGATCTTAGCGGGAACTACGAGCAGTACTTC.

The chain recombines TRBV11-2 with TRBJ2-7, with TRBD1 matching over 8 bases. J lost 3 bases, V lost 5 bases, and 15 bases had no gene match. This CDR3 spans 17 amino acids. Germline loops: CDR1 SGHAT, CDR2 FQNNGV. CDR3 residues: CASSPPRGRPTFYEQYF. DNA for the CDR3: TGTGCCAGCAGCCCGCCCAGGGGGCGGCCAACCTTCTACGAGCAGTACTTC.

The chain recombines TRBV7-9 with TRBJ2-7; maybe TRBD2 (5 bases). This CDR3 region has 14 residues. CDR1 SEHNR and CDR2 FQNEAQ come from the germline V gene (reference sequence). Trimming stripped 1 base from V and 5 bases from J, with 12 bases between. The CDR3 sequence: CASSLDWNGNEQYF. The CDR3, as DNA: TGTGCCAGCAGCTTAGATTGGAACGGGAACGAGCAGTACTTC.

At least ten counts were recorded for this clonotype. CDR3 residues: CASSLEAGYYEQYF. CDR3 bases: TGTGCCAGCAGTTTAGAGGCAGGTTACTACGAGCAGTACTTC. The genes are TRBV12-3 or TRBV12-4 and TRBJ2-7; no definite D call. The V gene lost 1 base and the J gene lost 3 bases, with 10 bases spanning the gap. The length of the CDR3 is 14 residues.

The V call is TRBV20-1, the J call TRBJ1-5; the D gene is possibly TRBD1 (5 bases). CDR1 DFQATT and CDR2 SNEGSKA come from the germline V gene (reference sequence). CDR3 size: 14 residues. Trimming shortened V by 0 bases and J by 6 bases, and 12 bases separated the two germline ends. CDR3 in amino acids: CSARDMQGIQPQHF. The CDR3 nucleotides read TGCAGTGCTAGAGATATGCAGGGAATTCAGCCCCAGCATTTT.

This clonotype has a handful of counts. The V gene is TRBV10-3, the J gene TRBJ2-5; TRBD2 might be the D (6 bases). CDR3 length: 11 residues. From germline, CDR1 is ENHRY and CDR2 SYGVKD. Trimming took off 11 bases at V and 4 bases at J, with 11 bases between the two ends. The CDR3 DNA reads as TGTGCCTCGATGGGGGGAGAGACCCAGTACTTC. It codes for CASMGGETQYF.

The chain employs TRBV28 and TRBJ1-1; possibly TRBD1 for D (5 bases). The ends were cut back, 4 bases at V and 10 bases at J, with 13 bases in the middle. Germline CDR1 reads MDHEN; CDR2 reads SYDVKM. There are 12 residues in the CDR3. CDR3 residues: CASSSPGFGAFF. In DNA, the CDR3 is TGTGCCAGCAGTTCCCCAGGGTTCGGAGCTTTCTTT.

The chain recombines TRBV7-2 with TRBJ1-1; D not resolved. Germline loops: CDR1 SGHTA, CDR2 FQGNSA. CDR3 length: 14 residues. V was shortened by 5 bases and J by 1 base, with 11 bases between the two germline ends. CDR3 region: CASSPGPENTEAFF. CDR3 nucleotides: TGTGCCAGCAGCCCTGGCCCGGAGAACACTGAAGCTTTCTTT.

As concerns this clonotype: A much larger clone is a single base away; this may be a read error. The chain couples TRBV7-9 to TRBJ2-5; D tentatively fits TRBD1 or TRBD2 (5 bases each). The CDR3 is made up of 14 amino acids. In germline, CDR1 is SEHNR, CDR2 FQNEAQ (reference sequence). The CDR3 is CASSDRGKGEIQYF. For the CDR3, the DNA is TGTGCCAGCAGCGATAGGGGCAAAGGGGAGATCCAGTACTTC.

There are many counts of this clonotype. The chain combines TRBV6-1 with TRBJ2-2; 7 positions match TRBD1. Losses at the gene ends were 6 bases for V and 5 bases for J; bases not matched to a gene: 9. CDR3 size: 15 residues. Germline loops: CDR1 MNHNS, CDR2 SASEGT. The CDR3 sequence: CASRKQGVATGELFF. In nucleotides, the CDR3 is TGTGCCAGCAGAAAGCAGGGGGTGGCGACCGGGGAGCTGTTTTTT.